This TCR beta chain comes out of a study of OX40 agonist ivuxolimab in advanced cancers. At the level of the whole study: Ivuxolimab, which targeted the costimulatory receptor OX40 (CD134), was an agonistic, fully human IgG2 monoclonal antibody. The purpose of peripheral TCRbeta sequencing was to test whether ivuxolimab changed TCR sequence diversity and led to clonal T-cell expansion. The paper reports the monotherapy dose-escalation portion (N of about 52 patients) of the phase I ivuxolimab trial. Intravenous ivuxolimab was administered to patients every 2 weeks at six dose levels: 0.01, 0.1, 0.3, 1.5, 3 and 10 mg/kg. Prior anti-PD-1, anti-PD-L1 or anti-CTLA-4 therapy was permitted, and about 40% of dose-escalation patients had received checkpoint inhibitors. Of the roughly 52 dose-escalation patients, hepatocellular carcinoma was present in roughly 19, melanoma in approximately 15, renal cell carcinoma in 9 and head and neck cancer in 9. A male proportion of around 81% and a mean age of roughly 58 years, ranging from about 20 to 79, were recorded for the dose-escalation cohort. Three dose-escalation patients achieved partial responses, one with hepatocellular carcinoma and two with cutaneous melanoma.

Taken from the germline V gene, the CDR1 and CDR2 loops are MNHNS and SASEGT. From the cysteine through the phenylalanine, the CDR3 covers 15 amino acids. The retained sequence is limited to the CDR3, 45 bases, with the frame set at the first base. Clipping removes 8 bases from V and 0 bases from J, with 5 as the unmatched junction base count. The trial excluded patients who had a history of autoimmune disease or were on systemic immunosuppression. In every dose cohort, peripheral blood was drawn for TCR sequencing at baseline, cycle 4 day 1, and cycle 7 day 1. The samples were taken from a phase I, first-in-human, multicenter, open-label dose-escalation trial of ivuxolimab. Adults with locally advanced or metastatic melanoma, renal cell, hepatocellular, or head and neck squamous cell carcinoma were enrolled in the trial. Before TCR sequencing, CD4+ T cells and CD8+ T cells from peripheral blood were sorted into separate populations.

For sequencing of the TCRbeta CDR3 region, genomic DNA was extracted from the sorted cells. TCRbeta CDR3 regions were sequenced using the immunoSEQ Assay. The immuneACCESS repertoire file appears here via TCRdb, limited to in-frame rearrangements. These files lack a portion of the clones; in checked studies, under half of the deficit traces to unresolved V genes, and the cause of the others is not known. This sample comprises roughly 35,000 clones, nearly 80% of them detected only once. The ten top clones hold about 13% of the sample. On the study overall, not on this receptor specifically: After ivuxolimab, more expanded clones were found on average in CD8+ T cells than in CD4+ T cells. At doses of 0.1 to 3.0 mg/kg, clonal expansion of both CD4+ and CD8+ blood T cells was observed from baseline to week 6. In the 0.1-3.0 mg/kg groups, partial responders had among the lowest normalized peripheral clonal expansion, particularly in CD8+ T cells. Low levels of normalized T-cell clonal expansion were also seen in some patients who did not respond. Which antigens the clonally expanded peripheral T cells were specific for was not determined.

In the case of this clone: Its binding antigen is unknown. No clone much larger than this one lies a single base away; base qualities are absent.

Source: CD4+ or CD8+ T cells sorted from blood, taken in a trial of the OX40 agonist ivuxolimab. The source is an adult with an advanced solid tumor such as melanoma, head and neck, liver or kidney cancer. Recombination connected TRBV6-1 to TRBJ1-3, with TRBD1 matching 9 junction bases. Here the CDR3 is given as CASGTGTSSGNTIYF. The sequence in DNA is TGTGCCAGCGGGACAGGGACCAGCTCTGGAAACACCATATATTTT.